This entry lists 18 T cell receptor beta chains sequenced from one sample in a study of graft-versus-host responses after intestinal transplantation. No antigen has been assigned to these receptors. Generated by immunoSEQ multiplex PCR, the TCRdb table keeps only in-frame clones and is missing some. The data contain approximately 77,000 clones, 85% to 90% of them singletons. The sample was unstimulated CD4+ T cells sorted from spleen or lymph node cells, taken before intestinal transplant. Receptors originate from a human donor who received an intestinal transplant.

The chain carries TRBV19 and TRBJ2-2; a possible D gene is TRBD2 (7 bases). Germline assignment: CDR1 LNHDA and CDR2 SQIVND (reference sequence). Trimming left V 6 bases short and J 2 bases short, with 16 bases between. The CDR3 is 16 residues long. CDR3 sequence: CASSWGGPLNTGELFF. In nucleotides, the CDR3 is TGTGCCAGTAGCTGGGGGGGCCCACTTAACACCGGGGAGCTGTTTTTT.

The V and J genes are TRBV6-1 and TRBJ1-5; 8 nucleotides agree with TRBD1. The CDR3 totals 12 residues. The V gene end was trimmed by 8 bases and the J gene end by 7 bases; junction bases not matched to a gene: 4. Looked up from germline, CDR1 is MNHNS and CDR2 is SASEGT. The CDR3 sequence: CASGTGRQPQHF. CDR3 sequence (DNA): TGTGCCAGCGGGACAGGCCGACAGCCCCAGCATTTT.

This clone was detected only once. The rearrangement links TRBV20-1 to TRBJ1-2; the D is unclear. Per the germline V gene, CDR1 is DFQATT and CDR2 is SNEGSKA (reference sequence). The CDR3 totals 11 residues. Deletions cut 0 bases from V and 6 bases from J, with 5 bases between. CDR3 residues: CSARDRNGYTF. The CDR3 nucleotides are TGCAGTGCTAGAGACAGGAATGGCTACACCTTC.

V gene TRBV29-1 combines with J gene TRBJ1-2; D is possibly TRBD1 (5 bases). Trimming removed 4 bases at V and 5 bases at J, with 5 bases between. In germline, CDR1 is SQVTM, CDR2 ANQGSEA. The CDR3 loop spans 10 amino acids. Here the CDR3 reads CSVGQYGYTF. As DNA, the CDR3 is TGCAGCGTTGGACAGTATGGCTACACCTTC.

This sequence joins TRBV7-9 and TRBJ1-2; TRBD1 matches 9 bases. CDR3 size: 13 residues. Germline lookup yields CDR1 SEHNR and CDR2 FQNEAQ (reference sequence). V lost 7 bases to trimming and J lost 7 bases; unmatched junction nucleotides: 7. The CDR3 loop is CASITDRGGGYTF. Written as DNA, the CDR3 is TGTGCCAGCATTACGGACAGGGGAGGTGGCTACACCTTC.

This clone was counted a few times. This sequence joins TRBV28 and TRBJ2-7; D gene unclear. The germline gives CDR1 MDHEN, CDR2 SYDVKM. Trimming cost V 5 bases and J 2 bases, with 4 bases left between them. The CDR3 covers 11 residues. CDR3 protein: CASSPAYEQYF. CDR3 nucleotides: TGTGCCAGCAGTCCCGCCTACGAGCAGTACTTC.

This chain uses TRBV5-5 with TRBJ2-6; possible D gene TRBD1, 6 bases. Trimming left V 6 bases short and J 4 bases short, with 14 bases between. The CDR3 has 15 residues. The germline V gene has CDR1 SGHKS and CDR2 YYEKEE (reference sequence). CDR3 in DNA: TGTGCCAGCACTCTCAAGGGGGTGGGGGCCAACGTCCTGACTTTC. Amino acids: CASTLKGVGANVLTF.

The rearrangement joins TRBV28 to TRBJ1-1, with no clear D. In germline, CDR1 is MDHEN, CDR2 SYDVKM. This CDR3 is built from 14 residues. V was cut by 3 bases and J by 5 bases, with 13 bases left in between. CDR3 in DNA: TGTGCCAGCAGTTTCGTTAATCTGAGGACTGAAGCTTTCTTT. Protein sequence: CASSFVNLRTEAFF.

The chain has TRBV30 and TRBJ1-6; a possible D gene is TRBD1 (5 bases). Trimming pared 0 bases from V and 9 bases from J, leaving 12 bases between. The CDR3 sequence is 14 residues long. The germline CDR1 and CDR2 sequences are GTSNPN and SVGIG (reference sequence). DNA for the CDR3: TGTGCCTGGAGTGTATCGGGGAGGGGTTCACCCCTCCACTTT. It encodes CAWSVSGRGSPLHF.

The chain has TRBV18 and TRBJ2-5, with D uncertain. The J call may be mistaken, given a closer DNA end match to TRBJ2-7. The CDR3 contains 14 residues. Germline assignment: CDR1 KGHSH and CDR2 LQKENI. CDR3 DNA sequence: TGTGCCAGCTCACCCCCCTTGAGTTCCTACGAGCAGTACTTC. Translation gives CASSPPLSSYEQYF.

The chain has TRBV30 and TRBJ1-4, with unresolved D. V shed 7 bases and J shed 5 bases, with 14 bases lying between them. The CDR3 is 13 amino acids. CDR1 is GTSNPN and CDR2 is SVGIG in the germline V gene (reference sequence). The DNA of the CDR3 is TGTGCCTTCCTTATCTCCGGGAATGAAAAACTGTTTTTT. This translates into CAFLISGNEKLFF.

J is TRBJ1-6 and V is TRBV5-6, with 7 bases identical to TRBD1. There are 15 residues in the CDR3. The junction had 9 bases not matched to a gene; V was cut back by 6 bases and J by 6 bases. Germline V gene lookup returns CDR1 SGHDT and CDR2 YYEEEE. The CDR3 sequence is CASNYRDRANSPLHF. The CDR3 DNA sequence: TGTGCCAGCAACTACCGGGACAGAGCTAATTCACCCCTCCACTTT.

The chain couples TRBV5-4 to TRBJ1-1; possibly TRBD1 for D (5 bases). The CDR3 loop spans 13 amino acids. The germline CDR1 and CDR2 sequences are SGHNT and YYREEE (reference sequence). V lost 0 bases, J lost 12 bases, and 15 bases lay in between. As DNA, the CDR3 is TGTGCCAGCAGCTTGGCCCCTAAAGGGGAACCTTTCTTT. It codes for CASSLAPKGEPFF. The variable domain in full, with the rest retrieved from reference TRBV5-4 and TRBJ1-1, is ETGVTQSPTHLIKTRGQQVTLRCSSQSGHNTVSWYQQALGQGPQFIFQYYREEENGRGNFPPRFSGLQFPNYSSELNVNALELDDSALYLCASSLAPKGEPFFGQGTRLTVV.

The V and J genes are TRBV28 and TRBJ1-5, with no clear D. In germline, CDR1 is MDHEN, CDR2 SYDVKM. The length of the CDR3 is 15 residues. Trimming stripped 5 bases from V and 3 bases from J, with 14 bases between. The CDR3 region has the DNA TGTGCCAGCAGTCCGGGCGGGGTGCCCAATCAGCCCCAGCATTTT. The encoded protein is CASSPGGVPNQPQHF.

The CDR3 loop is CASSAPSGGLDTQYF. CDR3 DNA sequence: TGTGCCAGTAGTGCACCTTCAGGGGGCTTAGATACGCAGTATTTT. The J gene is TRBJ2-3, the V gene TRBV19; 8 bases are a match to TRBD1. CDR3 length: 15 residues. The ends lost 5 bases at V and 5 bases at J; junction bases unmatched: 9. Germline V gene data show CDR1 as LNHDA and CDR2 as SQIVND (reference sequence).

The CDR3 DNA follows: TGTGCCAGCAGTTTCGCCGGGGAGCTGTTTTTT. Protein: CASSFAGELFF. V and J are TRBV28 and TRBJ2-2; no definite D call. The CDR3 runs to 11 residues. Trimming removed 3 bases from V and 6 bases from J, with 2 bases in between. Germline V lookup: CDR1 MDHEN, CDR2 SYDVKM.

The chain joins TRBV11-2 to TRBJ2-1; 8 bases align to TRBD1. The CDR3 runs 15 residues. Germline values: CDR1 SGHAT, CDR2 FQNNGV. The ends lost 5 bases at V and 4 bases at J; junction bases unmatched: 7. This CDR3 is CASSPGQGKYNEQFF. CDR3 in DNA: TGTGCCAGCAGCCCAGGACAGGGAAAATACAATGAGCAGTTCTTC. The variable domain in full, with the rest retrieved from reference TRBV11-2 and TRBJ2-1, is EAGVAQSPRYKIIEKRQSVAFWCNPISGHATLYWYQQILGQGPKLLIQFQNNGVVDDSQLPKDRFSAERLKGVDSTLKIQPAKLEDSAVYLCASSPGQGKYNEQFFGPGTRLTVL.

This clone appeared a single time. This rearrangement joins TRBV11-3 to TRBJ2-3; the D gene is possibly TRBD2 (6 bases). This CDR3 has 15 residues. Germline CDR1 is SGHNT and CDR2 is YENEEA. Deletions cut 5 bases from V and 2 bases from J, with 14 bases between. CDR3: CASSRGLSITDTQYF. The CDR3 region has the DNA TGTGCCAGCAGCCGGGGACTTTCGATCACAGATACGCAGTATTTT.